What follows are 23 T cell receptor beta chains derived from one specimen sequenced in a study of blood T cell repertoires in COVID-19. Sequencing used immunoSEQ multiplex PCR; TCRdb keeps in-frame clones, though not all of them. The data show some 62,000 clones, 88% seen once. Sequencing was carried out using peripheral blood. The source is a human donor in a cohort sampled during active COVID-19.

This clone has just one count. The chain joins TRBV18 to TRBJ1-2; D call uncertain. This CDR3 has 14 residues. Germline CDR1 and CDR2: KGHSH and LQKENI. V was trimmed by 0 bases and J by 2 bases, leaving 7 bases between them. CDR3 sequence: CASSPPTGNYGYTF. CDR3 in DNA: TGTGCCAGCTCACCACCGACGGGGAACTATGGCTACACCTTC.

J is TRBJ2-7 and V is TRBV5-6; TRBD1 is a possible D gene (5 bases). The CDR3 is made up of 14 amino acids. V lost 2 bases and J 3 bases, leaving 12 bases between the germline ends. Looked up from germline, CDR1 is SGHDT and CDR2 is YYEEEE. DNA for the CDR3: TGTGCCAGCAGCTTACGGACACCCCACTACGAGCAGTACTTC. This codes for CASSLRTPHYEQYF.

The J gene is TRBJ2-1, the V gene TRBV10-1, with 10 bases identical to TRBD2. This CDR3 is 14 amino acids long. CDR1 and CDR2 (germline): WNHNN, SYGVQD (reference sequence). With V trimmed by 3 bases and J by 8 bases, 4 bases remained unmatched. The CDR3 sequence is CASSELAGGYEQFF. The CDR3 bases are TGCGCCAGCAGTGAATTAGCGGGAGGCTATGAGCAGTTCTTC.

The chain has TRBV7-2 and TRBJ1-4; 7 positions match TRBD1. V gave up 6 bases and J gave up 3 bases; unmatched junction bases: 7. Germline CDR1 and CDR2: SGHTA and FQGNSA. The CDR3 has 15 amino acids. The CDR3 here is CASRVGGTANEKLFF. The CDR3 DNA is TGTGCCAGCAGAGTAGGCGGGACAGCTAATGAAAAACTGTTTTTT.

This chain connects TRBV20-1 to TRBJ2-7; D might be TRBD2 (5 bases). The CDR3 runs to 14 residues. V lost 3 bases and J lost 0, with 12 bases in between. Per germline, CDR1 DFQATT and CDR2 SNEGSKA (reference sequence). The CDR3 loop is CSASSSGNSYEQYF. The DNA of the CDR3 is TGCAGTGCTAGTTCGTCGGGGAACTCCTACGAGCAGTACTTC.

V usage is TRBV19 and J usage is TRBJ2-1; a possible D gene is TRBD2 (5 bases). Trimming removed 6 bases at V and 8 bases at J, with 20 bases between. Germline lookup yields CDR1 LNHDA and CDR2 SQIVND (reference sequence). This CDR3 spans 15 amino acids. The CDR3 nucleotides read TGTGCCAGTAGATATAGCGACTACCCTCGCGATGAGCAGTTCTTC. This encodes CASRYSDYPRDEQFF.

The chain joins TRBV5-4 to TRBJ2-7; a weak D match, TRBD1 (6 bases). This CDR3 spans 15 amino acids. The germline V and J ends were trimmed by 4 bases and 2 bases, with 16 bases remaining between them. Germline CDR1 SGHNT, CDR2 YYREEE (reference sequence). In DNA form, the CDR3 reads TGTGCCAGCAGCCTCAGGGGTGGGCCACCCTACGAGCAGTACTTC. This codes for CASSLRGGPPYEQYF.

In this sample, this clone turned up once. J is TRBJ2-1 and V is TRBV27, with TRBD1 matching over 10 bases. V shed 7 bases, J shed 4 bases, and the junction held 4 bases outside the gene matches. This CDR3 comprises 14 residues. Germline V gene lookup returns CDR1 MNHEY and CDR2 SMNVEV (reference sequence). The CDR3 DNA follows: TGTGCCAGCACTCTGGGACAGGGGTACAATGAGCAGTTCTTC. Its translation: CASTLGQGYNEQFF.

The V and J genes are TRBV6-6 and TRBJ1-2; TRBD1 might be the D (5 bases). V dropped 7 bases and J dropped 2 bases, with 11 bases sitting between them. The CDR3 is made up of 13 amino acids. Germline V lookup: CDR1 MNHNY, CDR2 SVGAGI (reference sequence). CDR3 loop: CASTMGGNYGYTF. The CDR3 DNA reads TGTGCCAGCACCATGGGGGGAAACTATGGCTACACCTTC.

This chain joins TRBV5-1 and TRBJ1-3; D call uncertain. The CDR3 sequence is 16 residues long. Trimming cost V 0 bases and J 0 bases, with 10 bases left between them. Germline CDR1 SGHRS, CDR2 YFSETQ. DNA of the CDR3: TGCGCCAGCAGCTTGGTTTATCCGAGCTCTGGAAACACCATATATTTT. It translates to CASSLVYPSSGNTIYF.

The chain has TRBV18 and TRBJ2-1, with 9 bases lining up with TRBD2. V shed 0 bases and J 9 bases; nucleotides not matched to a gene: 9. The CDR3 spans 16 residues. CDR1 KGHSH and CDR2 LQKENI come from the germline V gene. The CDR3 region has the DNA TGTGCCAGCTCACCACCGGGGCGGGAGGGTCAGAGTGAGCAGTTCTTC. Its protein product is CASSPPGREGQSEQFF.

CDR3 protein: CASSPLGTGGNNEQFF. Here the CDR3 DNA reads TGTGCCAGCTCCCCTCTCGGGACAGGGGGGAACAATGAGCAGTTCTTC. V and J are TRBV18 and TRBJ2-1, with 11 bases aligning to TRBD1. Germline lookup yields CDR1 KGHSH and CDR2 LQKENI. CDR3 size: 16 residues. V was pared by 6 bases and J by 5 bases, with 9 bases of the junction left unmatched.

CDR3 sequence: CASSLVSDSAAYEQYF. The CDR3 DNA sequence: TGTGCCAGCAGCTTAGTGTCGGACAGTGCGGCCTACGAGCAGTACTTC. V is TRBV11-2 and J is TRBJ2-7, with a tentative D call TRBD1 (6 bases). The CDR3 consists of 16 residues. The germline V gene has CDR1 SGHAT and CDR2 FQNNGV. Trimming removed 1 base at V and 2 bases at J, with 15 bases between. The full variable domain, with the rest looked up from reference TRBV11-2 and TRBJ2-7, is EAGVAQSPRYKIIEKRQSVAFWCNPISGHATLYWYQQILGQGPKLLIQFQNNGVVDDSQLPKDRFSAERLKGVDSTLKIQPAKLEDSAVYLCASSLVSDSAAYEQYFGPGTRLTVT.

The chain is built from TRBV7-9 and TRBJ1-2; D gene ambiguous. The CDR3 length is 13 residues. Trimming cost V 6 bases and J 8 bases, with 16 bases left between them. CDR1 SEHNR and CDR2 FQNEAQ come from the germline V gene (reference sequence). The CDR3 loop reads CASSVTVGEGYTF. The CDR3, as DNA: TGTGCCAGCAGTGTCACAGTTGGTGAAGGCTACACCTTC.

The gene calls are TRBV4-3 and TRBJ2-5; D call uncertain. Germline CDR1 is LGHNA and CDR2 is YSLEER. The V and J ends lost 1 base and 1 base respectively, with 22 bases between them. CDR3 length equals 19 residues. The CDR3 here is CASSQAPASGGAPQETQYF. The CDR3 nucleotides are TGCGCCAGCAGCCAAGCCCCTGCCTCTGGCGGAGCGCCCCAAGAGACCCAGTACTTC.

In its sample, this clone was seen once. This chain links TRBV5-1 with TRBJ2-3, with 9 bases aligning to TRBD2. The CDR3 runs 14 residues. V lost 4 bases and J lost 8; bases outside the gene matches: 8. Germline values: CDR1 SGHRS, CDR2 YFSETQ. CDR3 amino acids: CASSPGTSLGTQYF. In DNA, the CDR3 is TGCGCCAGCAGCCCCGGGACTAGCTTAGGTACGCAGTATTTT. The complete variable domain, with remaining parts taken from reference TRBV5-1 and TRBJ2-3, reads KAGVTQTPRYLIKTRGQQVTLSCSPISGHRSVSWYQQTPGQGLQFLFEYFSETQRNKGNFPGRFSGRQFSNSRSEMNVSTLELGDSALYLCASSPGTSLGTQYFGPGTRLTVL.

A single count supports this clone. This chain uses TRBV4-3 with TRBJ1-1; 10 bases align to TRBD1. CDR1 is LGHNA, CDR2 YSLEER, per germline. The J segment lost 5 bases and the V segment lost 4 bases, leaving 10 bases of the junction unmatched. The CDR3 has 16 amino acids. The CDR3 DNA is TGCGCCAGCAGCCCCCGGGACAGGGGAAGGGATACTGAAGCTTTCTTT. It translates to CASSPRDRGRDTEAFF.

The count of this clone is one. The rearrangement links TRBV5-1 to TRBJ1-5, with 7 positions matching TRBD1. Germline V lookup: CDR1 SGHRS, CDR2 YFSETQ. The CDR3 has 14 residues. Trimming at V came to 4 bases and at J to 2 bases, leaving 3 bases not matched to a gene. The CDR3, as DNA: TGCGCCAGCAGCAAGCAGGGGGGCAATCAGCCCCAGCATTTT. This codes for CASSKQGGNQPQHF.

The V gene is TRBV18, the J gene TRBJ1-2; perhaps TRBD1 as D (5 bases). Germline V lookup: CDR1 KGHSH, CDR2 LQKENI. The V end lost 6 bases, the J end lost 3 bases, and 17 bases lay between the germline ends. This CDR3 has 15 residues. CDR3 protein: CASSPLGGEDYGYTF. The CDR3 region has the DNA TGTGCCAGCTCCCCCCTCGGGGGGGAGGACTATGGCTACACCTTC.

The CDR3 region is CASSFSGTDLYEQYF. In DNA form, the CDR3 reads TGTGCCAGCAGTTTCTCCGGGACAGATCTTTACGAGCAGTACTTC. The J gene is TRBJ2-7, the V gene TRBV6-6; TRBD1 matches at 7 bases. CDR1 and CDR2 (germline): MNHNY, SVGAGI (reference sequence). Losses at the gene ends were 4 bases for V and 4 bases for J; bases not matched to a gene: 10. The CDR3 covers 15 residues.

The V gene is TRBV27, the J gene TRBJ2-3; 9 bases are a match to TRBD2. Germline CDR1 MNHEY, CDR2 SMNVEV (reference sequence). With V trimmed by 6 bases and J by 3 bases, 10 bases remained unmatched. There are 16 residues in the CDR3. The CDR3 sequence is CASRRGRGGLTDTQYF. The CDR3 bases are TGTGCCAGCAGGAGGGGGCGGGGGGGCCTTACAGATACGCAGTATTTT.

The chain joins TRBV3-1 (or the pseudogene TRBV3-2) to TRBJ2-7; D is possibly TRBD2 (6 bases). This CDR3 spans 15 amino acids. V lost 0 bases, J lost 7 bases, and 16 bases lay in between. Germline V gene data show CDR1 as LGHDT and CDR2 as YNNKEL (reference sequence). The CDR3 DNA reads as TGTGCCAGCAGCCAAGAAACTAGCCCGACGGGGGAGCAGTACTTC. Translated, it gives CASSQETSPTGEQYF.

The V call is TRBV19, the J call TRBJ1-2, with 7 bases that match TRBD1. Trimming removed 5 bases from V and 4 bases from J; junction bases left unmatched: 7. Germline values: CDR1 LNHDA, CDR2 SQIVND (reference sequence). There are 14 residues in the CDR3. The CDR3 region is CASSSRGSGYGYTF. The CDR3 coding sequence is TGTGCCAGTAGTTCCAGGGGGTCGGGCTATGGCTACACCTTC.